These T cell receptor beta chains were read from a single sample in a study of T-cell memory formation after mild COVID-19. TCRdb called the 5' RACE reads again in MiXCR, with one record for every CDR3 protein. Of just under 550,000 distinct CDR3 sequences detected, 20% appear once; the ten largest clones hold approximately 12%. The specimen was PBMCs or a T cell subset sorted from them (not recorded which). These receptors came from an adult woman who had mild COVID-19 (a few samples of this study predate the infection). Cell type and time point are not known. Both conserved end residues are part of each CDR3. The order of the fields is J gene, D gene, clone size, V gene, CDR3 DNA, CDR3 protein. A D gene is named only where the DNA matches it firmly. Only some rows state a clone size, as once, few, many or a class for expanded clones.

TRBJ2-5	-	few	TRBV7-2	TGTGCCAGCAGCTTAGGGACTGAAGGGTGGAAGACCCAGTACTTC	CASSLGTEGWKTQYF
TRBJ2-1	TRBD2	few	TRBV6-4	TGTGCCAGCAGTGACTCGGCTCTAGCGGGGGGTTACAATGAGCAGTTCTTC	CASSDSALAGGYNEQFF
TRBJ2-7	TRBD1	-	TRBV5-6	TGTGCCAGCAGCTGGGGCGGGACAGGGTATTTCGAGCAGTACTTC	CASSWGGTGYFEQYF
TRBJ2-3	-	few	TRBV27	TGTGCCAGCACCCCGGGGGGCTTTACAGATACGCAGTATTTT	CASTPGGFTDTQYF
TRBJ2-7	-	-	TRBV24-1	TGTGCCACCAGTGATACCAGGGGCACCAGCGCCTACGAGCAGTACTTC	CATSDTRGTSAYEQYF
TRBJ1-2	-	many	TRBV20-1	TGCAGTGCGGGCGGGTGGAGCCCTAAGAGCTATGGCTACACCTTC	CSAGGWSPKSYGYTF
TRBJ2-1	-	-	TRBV20-1	TGCAGTGCACGTCGACAGGTCAGGAATGAGCAGTTCTTC	CSARRQVRNEQFF
TRBJ1-1	-	few	TRBV12-3/TRBV12-4	TGTGCCAGCAGAAACCCCGGCCCCACTGAAGCTTTCTTT	CASRNPGPTEAFF
TRBJ2-3	TRBD1	-	TRBV6-1	TGTGCCAGCAGGAGGGACAGCTCGGGAGATACGCAGTATTTT	CASRRDSSGDTQYF
TRBJ1-1	-	few	TRBV4-2	TGTGCCAGCAGCACCCGGGACGGATACACTGAAGCTTTCTTT	CASSTRDGYTEAFF
TRBJ2-3	TRBD2	-	TRBV3-1	TGTGCCAGCAGCCAAGGGGGGACTAGCCGCACAGATACGCAGTATTTT	CASSQGGTSRTDTQYF
TRBJ1-1	TRBD1	few	TRBV10-3	TGTGCCATCACCACCCAGGGGGGTAAGAACACTGAAGCTTTCTTT	CAITTQGGKNTEAFF
TRBJ2-7	-	few	TRBV2	TGTGCCAGCAGTCCCCGCTACGCGTGGTACGAGCAGTACTTC	CASSPRYAWYEQYF
TRBJ2-2	TRBD2	few	TRBV3-1	TGTGCCAGCAGGCGACTAGCGGGCCCTACCGGGGAGCTGTTTTTT	CASRRLAGPTGELFF
TRBJ1-1	TRBD1	-	TRBV20-1	TGCAGTGCTATTCCGCCGGGGACAGTAACTGAAGCTTTCTTT	CSAIPPGTVTEAFF
TRBJ1-1	-	many	TRBV10-3	TGTGCCATCGCTTTTGAACCGAACACTGAAGCTTTCTTT	CAIAFEPNTEAFF
TRBJ2-7	TRBD2	-	TRBV4-2	TGTGCCAGCAGCCAAGATTCCCTTATGACTAGCGGGAGGCCTTCGGGTTACGAGCAGTACTTC	CASSQDSLMTSGRPSGYEQYF
TRBJ1-3	-	many	TRBV30	TGTGCCTGGGACAACTCTGGAAACACCATATATTTT	CAWDNSGNTIYF
TRBJ2-3	TRBD1	few	TRBV4-1	TGCGCCAGCAGCCAAGTCCCACGGACAGGAATAGATACGCAGTATTTT	CASSQVPRTGIDTQYF
TRBJ2-1	-	-	TRBV27	TGTGCCAGCAGTTCCGTAGGCAATGAGCAGTTCTTC	CASSSVGNEQFF
TRBJ2-7	-	-	TRBV5-1	TGCGCCTCGAAGGGGGGGGACTACGAGCAGTACTTC	CASKGGDYEQYF
TRBJ2-7	-	-	TRBV29-1	TGCAGCGTTCCAGGGCCCGCGGACGAGCAGTACTTC	CSVPGPADEQYF
TRBJ1-5	TRBD1	-	TRBV5-1	TGCGCCAGCAGCCCGGGACAGGGGAGACAGCCCCAGCATTTT	CASSPGQGRQPQHF
TRBJ2-3	-	-	TRBV15	TGTGCCACCAGTAATAACCCGGGTACAGATACGCAGTATTTT	CATSNNPGTDTQYF
TRBJ2-5	-	few	TRBV7-8	TGTGCCAGCAGCTTGGCCGGCCTGTCTGGGACCCAGTACTTC	CASSLAGLSGTQYF